A single sample gave rise to the 14 T cell receptor beta chains below, sequenced in a study of regulatory T cells in long-lasting Graves disease. Relying on iRepertoire HTBI primers and Arm-PCR of CDR3 regions, the team built TCR beta libraries. TCRdb recomputed calls from the multiplex PCR reads with MiXCR, one row per CDR3 protein. The data contain 400,000 to 450,000 distinct CDR3 sequences, 16% of them seen just once; the ten biggest clones take up over 8.5%. Indicated time point: newly diagnosed GD, antithyroid drugs for less than 3 months. PBMC-extracted RNA yielded the TCR library. The sample was also linked to a second study, of T cells in Graves' hyperthyroidism and ophthalmopathy.

This sample comprised peripheral blood mononuclear cells (PBMCs), obtained at new diagnosis, from a patient treated with antithyroid drugs. These TCRs come from a woman in her thirties with Graves disease.

Notes on this clonotype: One end of the junction fails to match germline, which may point to a read error. J is TRBJ1-2 and V is TRBV7-7; 9 bases are a match to TRBD1. Germline CDR1 SSHAT, CDR2 FNYEAQ (reference sequence). The CDR3 length is 13 residues. This CDR3 is CASSRDREDGYTF. CDR3 coding DNA: TGTGCTAGCAGCCGGGACAGGGAGGATGGCTACACCTTC.

V gene TRBV5-1 combines with J gene TRBJ1-6, with D unclear. Trimming stripped 5 bases from V and 9 bases from J, with 15 bases between. Germline CDR1 and CDR2: SGHRS and YFSETQ. The CDR3 has 14 amino acids. The CDR3 DNA sequence: TGCGCCAGCAGTCTCCTACCCGCAAGTTCACCCCTCCACTTT. Its protein is CASSLLPASSPLHF.

The table lists this clonotype with many counts. This chain uses TRBV27 with TRBJ2-2; weak D call: TRBD2 (6 bases). Trimming removed 7 bases from V and 2 bases from J, with 14 bases in between. The CDR3 consists of 15 residues. CDR1 and CDR2 from the germline V gene are MNHEY and SMNVEV (reference sequence). As DNA, the CDR3 is TGTGCCAGCAAAAGGGCTAGCGTAAACACCGGGGAGCTGTTTTTT. This gives the protein CASKRASVNTGELFF.

This clonotype was found many times. The chain carries TRBV11-3 and TRBJ2-5; D is unresolved. The CDR3 length is 14 residues. CDR1 is SGHNT, CDR2 YENEEA, per germline. The V gene lost 5 bases and the J gene lost 5 bases, with 15 bases spanning the gap. The CDR3 DNA sequence: TGTGCCAGCAGCCTCCATCGATTGAGGGAGACCCAGTACTTC. It is translated as CASSLHRLRETQYF.

This clonotype was detected a few times. This chain links TRBV2 with TRBJ2-1; D gene unclear. The CDR3 has 10 residues. The V and J ends lost 5 bases and 9 bases respectively, with 5 bases between them. Germline lookup yields CDR1 SNHLY and CDR2 FYNNEI. CDR3 in DNA: TGTGCCAGCAGTCAAGTTGAGCAGTTCTTC. Translating it yields CASSQVEQFF.

This chain joins TRBV27 and TRBJ1-2; a weak D match, TRBD1 (5 bases). This CDR3 contains 14 residues. Germline V CDR1 and CDR2: MNHEY, SMNVEV (reference sequence). V was pared by 2 bases and J by 4 bases, with 11 bases between. CDR3 in DNA: TGTGCCAGCAGTTTAAGCGCAGGGTTCTATGGCTACACCTTC. Its protein is CASSLSAGFYGYTF.

Ten or more counts support this clonotype. The chain recombines TRBV7-3 with TRBJ2-5; D gene uncertain. Per the germline V gene, CDR1 is SGHTA and CDR2 is FQGTGA. The CDR3 consists of 13 residues. V shed 0 bases and J shed 5 bases, with 7 bases lying between them. The CDR3 region is CASSLTSSETQYF. CDR3 nucleotide sequence: TGTGCCAGCAGCTTAACATCGTCGGAGACCCAGTACTTC.

There are many counts of this clonotype. The chain couples TRBV14 to TRBJ2-1; TRBD2 matches at 9 bases. Trimming removed 4 bases from V and 8 bases from J; junction bases left unmatched: 0. Per the germline V gene, CDR1 is SGHDN and CDR2 is FVKESK. The CDR3 runs to 12 residues. Written as DNA, the CDR3 is TGTGCCAGCAGCCGGACTAGCGATGAGCAGTTCTTC. Translating it yields CASSRTSDEQFF.

Of note for this clonotype: A junction end diverges from the germline sequence, so it may reflect a read error. V is TRBV11-2 and J is TRBJ2-2; TRBD2 might be the D (5 bases). The CDR3 has 13 amino acids. Germline V CDR1 and CDR2: SGHAT, FQNNGV. The CDR3 loop is CASSLLNTGERFF. The CDR3 region has the DNA TGTGCCAGCAGCTTACTGAACACCGGGGAGCGGTTTTTT.

The chain joins TRBV28 to TRBJ2-5; TRBD2 matches 8 bases. The CDR3 has 15 amino acids. Germline-derived CDR1 and CDR2 are MDHEN and SYDVKM. J lost 1 base, V lost 7 bases, and 8 bases had no gene match. CDR3 protein: CASTLVGRAQETQYF. The CDR3 DNA follows: TGTGCCAGCACCCTGGTCGGGAGGGCCCAAGAGACCCAGTACTTC.

This clonotype was seen ten or more times. CDR3 loop: CASSQLTDTQYF. The DNA for the CDR3 is TGTGCCAGCAGCCAACTCACAGATACGCAGTATTTT. The chain couples TRBV3-1 to TRBJ2-3, with D hard to call. Trimming pared 2 bases from V and 2 bases from J, leaving 2 bases between. The CDR3 extends over 12 amino acids. The germline V gene encodes CDR1 LGHDT and CDR2 YNNKEL (reference sequence).

The chain combines TRBV30 with TRBJ1-4; tentatively, D is TRBD1 (6 bases). The CDR3 has 14 residues. Germline V CDR1 and CDR2: GTSNPN, SVGIG (reference sequence). With 8 bases removed from V and 6 bases from J, the gap between germline ends came to 19 bases. CDR3 in amino acids: CARRGGHLHEKLFF. DNA for the CDR3: TGTGCCCGTCGAGGGGGACACCTCCATGAAAAACTGTTTTTT.

This clonotype was seen ten or more times. This chain joins TRBV7-2 and TRBJ2-3, with D unclear. The V gene's germline CDR1 is SGHTA and CDR2 FQGNSA. The ends were cut back, 7 bases at V and 2 bases at J, with 4 bases in the middle. The CDR3 loop spans 11 amino acids. The CDR3 DNA reads as TGTGCCAGCACGGCCACAGATACGCAGTATTTT. Translating it yields CASTATDTQYF.

This clonotype was seen repeatedly, ten times or more. V and J are TRBV29-1 and TRBJ2-3; 8 bases map to TRBD1. With V trimmed by 2 bases and J by 4 bases, 11 bases remained unmatched. The CDR3 contains 16 residues. The V gene's germline CDR1 is SQVTM and CDR2 ANQGSEA. CDR3 sequence: CSVERGAGGRADTQYF. Here the CDR3 DNA reads TGCAGCGTTGAAAGGGGGGCAGGGGGCCGCGCAGATACGCAGTATTTT.